The source of this TCR beta chain is a study of T-cell memory formation after mild COVID-19. Turning to the study itself: Largely donor-specific TCR clusters were found. The study's findings and limits: Clones that contracted from day 15 to 85 had balanced CD4/CD8; later expanders were CD4+ biased.

This clonotype turned up a few times. The target antigen is unknown. CDR3 length: 15 amino acids. Germline CDR1 is MNHEY and CDR2 is SVGAGI. Losses at the gene ends were 6 bases for V and 6 bases for J; bases not matched to a gene: 11. TCRdb passed the 5' RACE reads through MiXCR, listing each CDR3 protein once. The profile shows about 360,000 distinct CDR3 sequences, approximately 15% of them singletons. The clonotype was recovered from a man aged 18 to 35 who had mild COVID-19 (a few samples of this study predate the infection). Cell type and time point are not known. The chain uses TRBV6-5 and TRBJ1-5; 7 positions agree with TRBD1. Specimen: PBMCs or a T cell subset sorted from them (not recorded which). This CDR3 reads CASSPSVQGGQPQHF. As DNA, the CDR3 is TGTGCCAGCAGCCCCTCAGTTCAGGGGGGTCAGCCCCAGCATTTT.